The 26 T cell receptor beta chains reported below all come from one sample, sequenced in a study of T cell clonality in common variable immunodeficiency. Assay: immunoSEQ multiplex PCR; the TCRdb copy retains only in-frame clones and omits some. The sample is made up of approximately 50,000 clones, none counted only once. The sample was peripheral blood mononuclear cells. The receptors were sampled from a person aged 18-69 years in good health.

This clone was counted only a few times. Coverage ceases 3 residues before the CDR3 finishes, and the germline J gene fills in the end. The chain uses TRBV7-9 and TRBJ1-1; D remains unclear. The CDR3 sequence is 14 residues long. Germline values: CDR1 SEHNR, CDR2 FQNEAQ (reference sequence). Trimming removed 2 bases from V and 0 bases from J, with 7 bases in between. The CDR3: CASSLPAVNTEAFF. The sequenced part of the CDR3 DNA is TGTGCCAGCAGCTTACCAGCGGTGAACACTGAA.

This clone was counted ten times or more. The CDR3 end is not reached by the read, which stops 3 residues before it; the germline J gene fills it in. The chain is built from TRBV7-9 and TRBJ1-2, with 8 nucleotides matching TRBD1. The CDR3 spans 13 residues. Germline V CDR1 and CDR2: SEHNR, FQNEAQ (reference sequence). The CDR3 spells CASSRDRSGGYTF. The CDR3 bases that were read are TGTGCCAGCAGCCGGGACAGGAGCGGCGGC.

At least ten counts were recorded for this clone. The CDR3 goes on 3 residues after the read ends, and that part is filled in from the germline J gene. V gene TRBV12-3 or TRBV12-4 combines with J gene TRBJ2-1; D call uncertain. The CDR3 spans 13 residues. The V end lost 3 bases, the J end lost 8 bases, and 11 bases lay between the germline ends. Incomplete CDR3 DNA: TGTGCCAGCAGTTTGCGGCCATCCGATGAG. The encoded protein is CASSLRPSDE. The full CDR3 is CASSLRPSDEQFF.

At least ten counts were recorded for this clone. CDR3 protein: CSASPAGKETQYF. CDR3 DNA (partial): TGCAGTGCTAGTCCAGCGGGGAAAGAGACG. The chain links TRBV20-1 to TRBJ2-3, with 7 bases fitting TRBD2. The read terminates 3 residues before the CDR3 end, so the remaining end is supplied by the germline J gene. From germline, CDR1 is DFQATT and CDR2 SNEGSKA (reference sequence). The CDR3 runs to 13 residues.

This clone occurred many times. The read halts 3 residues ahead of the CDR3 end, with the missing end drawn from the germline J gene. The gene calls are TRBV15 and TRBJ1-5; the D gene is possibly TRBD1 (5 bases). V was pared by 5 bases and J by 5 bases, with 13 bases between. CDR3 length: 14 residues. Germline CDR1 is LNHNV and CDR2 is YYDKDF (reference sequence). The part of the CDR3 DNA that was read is TGTGCCACCAGCCCCGGAGGGGCAGATCAGCCC. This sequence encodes CATSPGGADQP. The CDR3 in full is CATSPGGADQPQHF.

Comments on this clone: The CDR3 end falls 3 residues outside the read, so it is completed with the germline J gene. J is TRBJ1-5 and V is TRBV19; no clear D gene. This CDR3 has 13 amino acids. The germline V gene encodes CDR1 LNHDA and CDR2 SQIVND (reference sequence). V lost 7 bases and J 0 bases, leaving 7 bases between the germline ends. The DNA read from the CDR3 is TGTGCCAGTAAGGACTATAGCAATCAGCCC. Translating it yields CASKDYSNQP. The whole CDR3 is CASKDYSNQPQHF.

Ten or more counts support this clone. The CDR3 sequence: CSARGGQGGGEQYF. The CDR3 DNA, read in part, is TGCAGTGCTAGAGGAGGACAGGGCGGAGGCGAG. The chain joins TRBV20-1 to TRBJ2-7; 8 bases match TRBD1. Sequencing ends 3 residues short of the CDR3 end; the germline J gene provides the rest. This CDR3 has 14 amino acids. The V segment lost 1 base and the J segment 6 bases; nucleotides outside the gene matches: 8. From germline, CDR1 is DFQATT and CDR2 SNEGSKA (reference sequence).

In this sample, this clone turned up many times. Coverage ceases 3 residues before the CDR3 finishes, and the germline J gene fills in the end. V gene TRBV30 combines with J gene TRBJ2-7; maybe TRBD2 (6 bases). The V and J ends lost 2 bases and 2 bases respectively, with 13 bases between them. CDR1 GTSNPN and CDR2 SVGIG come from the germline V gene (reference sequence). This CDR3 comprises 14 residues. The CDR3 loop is CAWSSSTSPYEQYF. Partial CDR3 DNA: TGTGCCTGGAGTTCCTCAACTAGCCCCTACGAG. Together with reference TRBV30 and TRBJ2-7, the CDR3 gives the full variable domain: SQTIHQWPATLVQPVGSPLSLECTVEGTSNPNLYWYRQAAGRGLQLLFYSVGIGQISSEVPQNLSASRPQDRQFILSSKKLLLSDSGFYLCAWSSSTSPYEQYFGPGTRLTVT.

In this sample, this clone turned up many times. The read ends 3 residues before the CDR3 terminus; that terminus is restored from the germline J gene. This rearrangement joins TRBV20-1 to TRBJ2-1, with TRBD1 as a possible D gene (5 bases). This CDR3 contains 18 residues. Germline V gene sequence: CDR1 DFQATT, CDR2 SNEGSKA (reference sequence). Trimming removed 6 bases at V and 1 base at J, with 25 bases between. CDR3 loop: CSAHESERGSWSYNEQFF. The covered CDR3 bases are TGCAGTGCCCACGAATCAGAAAGGGGATCGTGGTCCTACAATGAG.

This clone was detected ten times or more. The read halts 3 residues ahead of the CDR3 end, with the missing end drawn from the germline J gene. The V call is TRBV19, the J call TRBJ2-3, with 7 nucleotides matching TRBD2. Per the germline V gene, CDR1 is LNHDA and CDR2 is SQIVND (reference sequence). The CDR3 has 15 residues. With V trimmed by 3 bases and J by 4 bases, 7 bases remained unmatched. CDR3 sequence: CASSMGGVYPDTQYF. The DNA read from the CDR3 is TGTGCCAGTAGTATGGGGGGGGTCTACCCAGATACG.

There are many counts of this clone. CDR3 protein: CASSREGQANSPLHF. Partial CDR3 DNA: TGTGCCAGCAGCCGTGAGGGACAGGCAAATTCACCC. The chain joins TRBV7-2 to TRBJ1-6; 8 bases align to TRBD1. The read terminates 3 residues before the CDR3 end, so the remaining end is supplied by the germline J gene. V lost 5 bases and J lost 7; bases outside the gene matches: 7. Per germline, CDR1 SGHTA and CDR2 FQGNSA. The CDR3 sequence is 15 residues long. Complete variable domain (other parts from reference TRBV7-2 and TRBJ1-6): GAGVSQSPSNKVTEKGKDVELRCDPISGHTALYWYRQSLGQGLEFLIYFQGNSAPDKSGLPSDRFSAERTGGSVSTLTIQRTQQEDSAVYLCASSREGQANSPLHFGNGTRLTVT.

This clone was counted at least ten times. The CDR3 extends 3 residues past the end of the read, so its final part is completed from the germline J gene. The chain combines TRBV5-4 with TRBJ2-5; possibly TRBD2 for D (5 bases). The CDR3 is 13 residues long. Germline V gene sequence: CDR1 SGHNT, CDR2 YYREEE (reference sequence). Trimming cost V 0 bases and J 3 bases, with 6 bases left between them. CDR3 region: CASSLVGEETQYF. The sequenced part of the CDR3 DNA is TGTGCCAGCAGCTTGGTCGGGGAAGAGACC. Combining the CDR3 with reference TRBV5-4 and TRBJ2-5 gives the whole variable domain ETGVTQSPTHLIKTRGQQVTLRCSSQSGHNTVSWYQQALGQGPQFIFQYYREEENGRGNFPPRFSGLQFPNYSSELNVNALELDDSALYLCASSLVGEETQYFGPGTRLLVL.

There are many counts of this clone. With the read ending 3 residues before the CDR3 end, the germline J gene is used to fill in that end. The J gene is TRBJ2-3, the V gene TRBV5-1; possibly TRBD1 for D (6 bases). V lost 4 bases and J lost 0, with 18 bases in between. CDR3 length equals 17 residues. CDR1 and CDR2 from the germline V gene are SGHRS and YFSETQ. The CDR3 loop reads CASSTLRTGRSTDTQYF. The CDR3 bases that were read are TGCGCCAGCAGCACACTACGAACAGGGCGTAGCACAGATACG.

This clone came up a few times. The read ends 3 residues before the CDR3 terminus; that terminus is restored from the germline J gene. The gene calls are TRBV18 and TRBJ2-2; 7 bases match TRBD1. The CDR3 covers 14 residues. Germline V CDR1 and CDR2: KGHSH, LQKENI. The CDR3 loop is CASSPGTVNSPLFF. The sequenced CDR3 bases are TGTGCCAGCTCACCCGGGACAGTAAATTCACCG.

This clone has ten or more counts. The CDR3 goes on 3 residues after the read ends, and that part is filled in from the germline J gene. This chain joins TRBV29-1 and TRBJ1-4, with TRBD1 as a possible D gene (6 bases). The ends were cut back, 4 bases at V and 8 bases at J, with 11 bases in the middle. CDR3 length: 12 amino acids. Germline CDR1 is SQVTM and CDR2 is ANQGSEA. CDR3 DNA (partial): TGCAGCGTTGTAGAGAGGGGGGAAAAA. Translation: CSVVERGEK. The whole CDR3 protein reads CSVVERGEKLFF. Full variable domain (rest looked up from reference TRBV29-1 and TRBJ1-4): SAVISQKPSRDICQRGTSLTIQCQVDSQVTMMFWYRQQPGQSLTLIATANQGSEATYESGFVIDKFPISRPNLTFSTLTVSNMSPEDSSIYLCSVVERGEKLFFGSGTQLSVL.

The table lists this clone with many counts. The CDR3 DNA, read in part, is TGTGCCTGGGACAGGGGGCCGATCTATGGC. Translated, it gives CAWDRGPIYG. The full CDR3 is CAWDRGPIYGYTF. The chain employs TRBV30 and TRBJ1-2; 10 bases are shared with TRBD1. The read comes to an end 3 residues before the CDR3 does, leaving the germline J gene to fill in the end. Germline CDR1 and CDR2: GTSNPN and SVGIG (reference sequence). This CDR3 is built from 13 residues. J was trimmed by 4 bases and V by 5 bases; bases with no gene match: 4.

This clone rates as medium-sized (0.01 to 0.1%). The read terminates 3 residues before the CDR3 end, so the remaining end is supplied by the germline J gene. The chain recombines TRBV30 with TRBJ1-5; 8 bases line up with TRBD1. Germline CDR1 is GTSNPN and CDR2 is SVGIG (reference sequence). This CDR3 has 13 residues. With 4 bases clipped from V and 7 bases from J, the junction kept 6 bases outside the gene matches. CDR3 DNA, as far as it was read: TGTGCCTGGACTCAGGGGGCCGGGCAGCCC. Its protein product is CAWTQGAGQP. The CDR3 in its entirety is CAWTQGAGQPQHF.

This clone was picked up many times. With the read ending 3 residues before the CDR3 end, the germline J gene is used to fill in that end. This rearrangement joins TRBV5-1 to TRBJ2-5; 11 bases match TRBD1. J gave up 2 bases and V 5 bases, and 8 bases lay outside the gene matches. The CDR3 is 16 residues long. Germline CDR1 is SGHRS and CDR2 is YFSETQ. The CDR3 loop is CASRAGTGGYQETQYF. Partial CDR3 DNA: TGCGCCAGCAGGGCCGGGACAGGGGGTTATCAAGAGACC.

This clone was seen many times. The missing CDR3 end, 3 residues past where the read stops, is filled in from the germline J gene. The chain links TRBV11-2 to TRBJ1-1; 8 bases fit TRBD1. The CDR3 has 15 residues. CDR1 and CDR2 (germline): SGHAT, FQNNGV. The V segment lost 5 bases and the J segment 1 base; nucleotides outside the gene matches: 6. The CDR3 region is CASSPRTGWNTEAFF. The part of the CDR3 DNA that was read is TGTGCCAGCAGCCCCCGGACAGGGTGGAACACTGAA. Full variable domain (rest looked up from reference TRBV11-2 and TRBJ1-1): EAGVAQSPRYKIIEKRQSVAFWCNPISGHATLYWYQQILGQGPKLLIQFQNNGVVDDSQLPKDRFSAERLKGVDSTLKIQPAKLEDSAVYLCASSPRTGWNTEAFFGQGTRLTVV.

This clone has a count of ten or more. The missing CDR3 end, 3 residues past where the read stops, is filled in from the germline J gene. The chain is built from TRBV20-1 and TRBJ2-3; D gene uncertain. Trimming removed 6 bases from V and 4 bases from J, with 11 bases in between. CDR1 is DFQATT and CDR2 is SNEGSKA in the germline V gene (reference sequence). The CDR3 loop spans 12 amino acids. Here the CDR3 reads CSAPSQADTQYF. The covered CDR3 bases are TGCAGTGCGCCATCTCAGGCAGATACG.

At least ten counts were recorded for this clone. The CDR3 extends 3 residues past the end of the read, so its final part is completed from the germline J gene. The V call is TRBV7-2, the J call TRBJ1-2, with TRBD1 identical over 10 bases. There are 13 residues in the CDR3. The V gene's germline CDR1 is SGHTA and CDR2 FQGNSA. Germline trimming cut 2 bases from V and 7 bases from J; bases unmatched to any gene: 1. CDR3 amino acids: CASSLRQGAGYTF. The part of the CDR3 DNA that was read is TGTGCCAGCAGCTTACGACAGGGGGCTGGC.

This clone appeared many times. The part of the CDR3 DNA that was read is TGTGCCAGCAGCTTACGAATAGCGGGAGGGAATGAG. This sequence encodes CASSLRIAGGNE. The CDR3 as a whole reads CASSLRIAGGNEQFF. The J gene is TRBJ2-1, the V gene TRBV11-2; 11 positions agree with TRBD2. The read falls 3 residues short of the CDR3 end, and the missing part is taken from the germline J gene. CDR3 length: 15 residues. The V gene end was trimmed by 2 bases and the J gene end by 7 bases; junction bases not matched to a gene: 4. The germline V gene has CDR1 SGHAT and CDR2 FQNNGV.

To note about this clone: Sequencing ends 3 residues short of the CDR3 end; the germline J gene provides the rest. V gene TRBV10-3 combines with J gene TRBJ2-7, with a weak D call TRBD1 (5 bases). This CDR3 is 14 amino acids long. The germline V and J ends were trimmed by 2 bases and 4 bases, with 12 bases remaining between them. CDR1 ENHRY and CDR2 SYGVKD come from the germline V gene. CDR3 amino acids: CAISESRVAYEQYF. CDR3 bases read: TGTGCCATCAGTGAGAGCAGGGTCGCGTACGAG.

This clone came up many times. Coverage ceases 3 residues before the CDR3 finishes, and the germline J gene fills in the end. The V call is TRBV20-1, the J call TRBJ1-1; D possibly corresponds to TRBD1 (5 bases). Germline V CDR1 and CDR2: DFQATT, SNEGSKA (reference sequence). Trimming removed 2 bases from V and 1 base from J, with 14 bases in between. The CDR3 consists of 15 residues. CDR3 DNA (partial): TGCAGTGCTAGATCTATGGGACTTCCGAACACTGAA. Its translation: CSARSMGLPNTE. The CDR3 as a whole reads CSARSMGLPNTEAFF.

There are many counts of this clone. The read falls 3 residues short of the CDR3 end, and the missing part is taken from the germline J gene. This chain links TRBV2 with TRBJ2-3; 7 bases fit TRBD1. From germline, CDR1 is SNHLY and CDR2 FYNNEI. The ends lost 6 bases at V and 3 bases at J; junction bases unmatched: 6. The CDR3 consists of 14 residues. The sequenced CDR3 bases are TGTGCCAGCAGCGAGACAGGGATGACAGATACG. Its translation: CASSETGMTDT. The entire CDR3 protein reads CASSETGMTDTQYF.

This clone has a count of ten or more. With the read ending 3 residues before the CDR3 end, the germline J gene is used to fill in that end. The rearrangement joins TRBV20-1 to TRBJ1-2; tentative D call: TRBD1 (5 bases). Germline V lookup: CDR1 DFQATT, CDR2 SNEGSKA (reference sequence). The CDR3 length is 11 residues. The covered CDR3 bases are TGCAGGAGGGGAAGAAGGAATGGC. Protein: CRRGRRNG. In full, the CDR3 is CRRGRRNGYTF.